The rows below give T cell receptor beta chains drawn from one sample of a study of cytotoxic CD8 clonotypes in ibrutinib-treated CLL. Profiled with immunoSEQ multiplex PCR; TCRdb holds only in-frame clones, not every one. The sample carries roughly 170,000 clones, approximately 80% recorded once. Sequencing was performed on PBMCs, taken after 24 months of ibrutinib treatment. All receptors come from a human donor with chronic lymphocytic leukemia. Both conserved end residues are part of each CDR3. D genes are given only for firm matches. Clone size appears in some rows only: once, few, many, or a class for an expanded clone.

TRBV2,TRBD2,NA,TRBJ2-2,TGTGCCAGCAGGTCTAGCGGGGGGGCCGCGAACACCGGGGAGCTGTTTTTT,CASRSSGGAANTGELFF
TRBV15,NA,NA,TRBJ1-1,TGTGCCACCAGCAGGACGGGGGACACTGAAGCTTTCTTT,CATSRTGDTEAFF
TRBV4-1,TRBD2,NA,TRBJ2-1,TGCGCCAGCAGCCAAGATAAAAGCGGGAGCCGTTACAATGAGCAGTTCTTC,CASSQDKSGSRYNEQFF
TRBV5-8,TRBD2,NA,TRBJ2-3,TGTGCCAGCAGCGCTAGCGGGAGCATCACAGATACGCAGTATTTT,CASSASGSITDTQYF
TRBV9,TRBD1,once,TRBJ1-3,TGTGCCAGCAGCCCCAGGGGGGCAACAGGTGGAAACACCATATATTTT,CASSPRGATGGNTIYF
TRBV7-2,TRBD1,few,TRBJ1-4,TGTGCCAGCAGCTTTCGACAGGGTACAACTAATGAAAAACTGTTTTTT,CASSFRQGTTNEKLFF
TRBV11-3,NA,NA,TRBJ2-3,TGTGCCAGCAGCTCCACCAGGGGCGGCACAGATACGCAGTATTTT,CASSSTRGGTDTQYF
TRBV2,NA,NA,TRBJ2-5,TGTGCCAGCAGTGATCGGGAGACCCAGTACTTC,CASSDRETQYF
TRBV5-4,NA,few,TRBJ2-7,TGTGCCAGCAGCACGCAAGGGGCCGAGCAGTACTTC,CASSTQGAEQYF
TRBV5-1,TRBD1,NA,TRBJ2-7,TGCGCCAGCAGCCCCGAGGGACAGGGGGCGCGGGAGCAGTACTTC,CASSPEGQGAREQYF
TRBV6-1,NA,NA,TRBJ1-5,TGTGCCAGCAGAGGGAATGATCAGCCCCAGCATTTT,CASRGNDQPQHF
TRBV7-2,TRBD2,NA,TRBJ2-2,TGTGCCAGCAGCTTAGTTCTAGCGGGAGGGCCGAACACCGGGGAGCTGTTTTTT,CASSLVLAGGPNTGELFF
TRBV7-9,TRBD2,NA,TRBJ2-1,TGTGCCAGCAGCCCGAGGACTAGCGGGAGCCACGGGAACAATGAGCAGTTCTTC,CASSPRTSGSHGNNEQFF
TRBV5-1,TRBD1,NA,TRBJ1-2,TGCGCCAGCAGCTTTACAGGGACAGGGGGCAGTTACAGTGGCTACACCTTC,CASSFTGTGGSYSGYTF
TRBV2,NA,NA,TRBJ2-7,TGTGCCAGCAGCGTTGGGGGGCTCGAGCAGTACTTC,CASSVGGLEQYF
TRBV7-3,NA,NA,TRBJ1-1,TGTGCCAGCGCTACCTCCCACGGTGGAGTTGAAGCTTTCTTT,CASATSHGGVEAFF
TRBV18,NA,NA,TRBJ2-7,TGTGCCAGCTCACCCTCCCGGGACGAGCAGTACTTC,CASSPSRDEQYF
TRBV7-9,TRBD1,NA,TRBJ2-7,TGTGCCAGCAGCTTAAATCTCGGGACAGGGTTCGAGCAGTACTTC,CASSLNLGTGFEQYF
TRBV28,TRBD1,few,TRBJ1-1,TGTGCCAGCAGGCCCGGACAGGGGGTAAGTGATGCTTTCTTT,CASRPGQGVSDAFF
TRBV7-2,TRBD2,few,TRBJ2-2,TGTGCCAGCAGCGAGACTAGCGGGAGGGGCCTTGGGGAGCTGTTTTTT,CASSETSGRGLGELFF
TRBV27,NA,NA,TRBJ1-2,TGTGCCAGCAGTTTATACTCGTGGATGGGGCAGGGCAGGAACTATGGCTACACCTTC,CASSLYSWMGQGRNYGYTF
TRBV6-5,NA,NA,TRBJ2-7,TGTGCCAGCAGTTACTCTGGGGAGCAGTACTTC,CASSYSGEQYF
TRBV9,NA,NA,TRBJ1-6,TGTGCCAGCAGCGCCGGGAGCTCCTATAATTCACCCCTCCACTTT,CASSAGSSYNSPLHF
TRBV4-2,NA,NA,TRBJ1-5,TGTGCCAGCAGCCTGAGGATCGCCCAGGGTACCAATCAGCCCCAGCATTTT,CASSLRIAQGTNQPQHF
TRBV5-6,TRBD2,NA,TRBJ2-2,TGTGCCAGCAGCTTAGGCCGGGAGGTCCCCGGGGAGCTGTTTTTT,CASSLGREVPGELFF
TRBV7-3,TRBD1,NA,TRBJ1-2,TGTGCCAGCAGCCTCCAACCGCCGACAGGGGGTCTCTATGGCTACACCTTC,CASSLQPPTGGLYGYTF
TRBV4-2,TRBD1,NA,TRBJ1-6,TGTGCCAGCAGCCAACAGGGGGCTAATTCACCCCTCCACTTT,CASSQQGANSPLHF
TRBV5-5,NA,NA,TRBJ1-2,TGTGCCAGCAGAATAGACAGACCAATAGACGGCTACACCTTC,CASRIDRPIDGYTF
TRBV30,NA,NA,TRBJ2-4,TGTGCCTGGAGTGTCGGCGGGATAGCCAAAAACATTCAGTACTTC,CAWSVGGIAKNIQYF
TRBV11-3,NA,NA,TRBJ1-1,TGTGCCAGCAGCCAGGACCTGCAGAACACTGAAGCTTTCTTT,CASSQDLQNTEAFF
TRBV5-4,NA,once,TRBJ1-1,TGTGCCAGCAGCTGGCTGCTGAACACTGAAGCTTTCTTT,CASSWLLNTEAFF
TRBV7-2,TRBD2,NA,TRBJ2-1,TGTGCCAGCAGCCCTAGGACTAGCGGACACAATGAGCAGTTCTTC,CASSPRTSGHNEQFF
TRBV23-1,NA,NA,TRBJ2-5,TGCGCCAGCAGTCAATCCAGGGAAGAGACCCAGTACTTC,CASSQSREETQYF
TRBV20-1,NA,NA,TRBJ2-5,TGCAGTGCTACAGAAGAGACCCAGTACTTC,CSATEETQYF
TRBV28,NA,NA,TRBJ2-3,TGTGCCAGCAGGAGGGCTGGGGGTACGCAGTATTTT,CASRRAGGTQYF
TRBV7-5,NA,NA,TRBJ1-4,TGTGTCAGAAGCATTGACAGGGGGCCGGGAAAACTGTTTTTT,CVRSIDRGPGKLFF
TRBV19,NA,NA,TRBJ1-4,TGTGCCAGTAGAGGCCGGGCTGGGGAAAAACTGTTTTTT,CASRGRAGEKLFF